The next 31 T cell receptor beta chains were all read from a single sample in a study of breast tumors, draining lymph nodes, adjacent tissues. Samples came from axillary lymph nodes draining the breast cancer. MiXCR was run by TCRdb on the multiplex PCR reads, yielding one entry per CDR3 protein. In the table there are 200,000 or so distinct CDR3 sequences, approximately 33% of which are singletons. The sample taken for sequencing was axillary lymph node tissue. Source of these receptors: a female donor with breast cancer. Some clones in this sample may be carry-over from other donors' samples.

The count of this clonotype is one. The chain links TRBV28 to TRBJ1-1; no definite D call. CDR1 MDHEN and CDR2 SYDVKM come from the germline V gene. Trimming cost V 1 base and J 5 bases, with 8 bases left between them. The CDR3 has 13 residues. The CDR3 DNA reads TGTGCCAGCAGTTTATTAGAAGAGACTGAAGCTTTCTTT. Translated, it gives CASSLLEETEAFF.

To note about this clonotype: A much larger clone sits a single nucleotide away, making a read error possible. V usage is TRBV11-2 and J usage is TRBJ2-2; tentatively, D is TRBD2 (5 bases). The CDR3 is made up of 16 amino acids. From germline, CDR1 is SGHAT and CDR2 FQNNGV. The CDR3 nucleotides are TGTGCCAGCAGCTTATATTATGGGCTGAACACCGGGGAGCTGGTTTTT. Translating it yields CASSLYYGLNTGELVF.

In this sample, this clonotype turned up many times. The rearrangement links TRBV7-2 to TRBJ2-3, with D unresolved. Germline CDR1 SGHTA, CDR2 FQGNSA. Trimming shortened V by 5 bases and J by 10 bases, and 13 bases separated the two germline ends. The length of the CDR3 is 12 residues. The CDR3 DNA follows: TGTGCCAGCAGCCAGGATTGGTCTGCGCAGTATTTT. Amino acids: CASSQDWSAQYF.

The table lists this clonotype with many counts. The gene calls are TRBV20-1 and TRBJ1-6; unclear D gene. Germline V gene sequence: CDR1 DFQATT, CDR2 SNEGSKA (reference sequence). This CDR3 region has 16 residues. V lost 1 base, J lost 0 bases, and 10 bases lay in between. The CDR3 DNA is TGCAGTGCTAGAGCATCCGCGAGCTCCTATAATTCACCCCTCCACTTT. Protein product: CSARASASSYNSPLHF.

This clonotype appeared many times. The chain joins TRBV6-5 to TRBJ1-2, with a tentative D call TRBD1 (6 bases). V was trimmed by 3 bases and J by 7 bases, leaving 15 bases between them. Germline lookup yields CDR1 MNHEY and CDR2 SVGAGI. This CDR3 has 14 amino acids. The CDR3: CASSYGGTGAGYTF. DNA of the CDR3: TGTGCCAGCAGTTATGGGGGGACGGGGGCTGGCTACACCTTC.

Worth noting for this clonotype: This may come from a read error, since a much larger clone is one base off. This CDR3 fails to terminate in the conserved phenylalanine or tryptophan, so it likely reflects a read error. The chain combines TRBV20-1 with TRBJ2-1; 15 nucleotides match TRBD2. The CDR3 has 14 residues. V lost 6 bases, J lost 6 bases, and 3 bases stayed unmatched. Per the germline V gene, CDR1 is DFQATT and CDR2 is SNEGSKA (reference sequence). Written as DNA, the CDR3 is TGCAGTGCGTGGACTAGCGGGAGGGCCAATGAGCAGTTCCTC. Protein sequence: CSAWTSGRANEQFL.

V usage is TRBV19 and J usage is TRBJ2-6, with D perhaps given as TRBD1 or TRBD2 (5 bases each). Germline V CDR1 and CDR2: LNHDA, SQIVND (reference sequence). This CDR3 has 17 residues. V lost 5 bases and J 0 bases, leaving 14 bases between the germline ends. The CDR3 protein is CASSPGTGSSGANVLTF. The CDR3 DNA sequence: TGTGCCAGTAGTCCCGGGACGGGTAGCTCTGGGGCCAACGTCCTGACTTTC. Filled out from reference TRBV19 and TRBJ2-6, the complete variable domain reads DGGITQSPKYLFRKEGQNVTLSCEQNLNHDAMYWYRQDPGQGLRLIYYSQIVNDFQKGDIAEGYSVSREKKESFPLTVTSAQKNPTAFYLCASSPGTGSSGANVLTFGAGSRLTVL.

The J gene is TRBJ1-1, the V gene TRBV5-1; D is unresolved. Germline-derived CDR1 and CDR2 are SGHRS and YFSETQ. V lost 0 bases and J 2 bases, leaving 14 bases between the germline ends. CDR3 size: 16 residues. Here the CDR3 DNA reads TGCGCCAGCAGCTTGGAGGCGGGAGCTGTAAACACTGAAGCTTTCTTT. This gives the protein CASSLEAGAVNTEAFF.

This clonotype was detected a few times. The V call is TRBV7-2, the J call TRBJ2-3; D is tentatively TRBD1 or TRBD2 (5 bases each). Between the trimmed V and J ends, which lost 5 bases and 8 bases, there was a span of 26 bases. The CDR3 consists of 17 residues. CDR1 is SGHTA and CDR2 is FQGNSA in the germline V gene. The chain's CDR3 is CASSTGPGLVLSGTQYF. DNA for the CDR3: TGTGCCAGCAGCACCGGGCCGGGGCTGGTGTTGTCGGGTACGCAGTATTTT.

This clonotype was seen a handful of times. The chain couples TRBV15 to TRBJ1-2; 9 bases agree with TRBD1. The CDR3 contains 15 residues. In germline, CDR1 is LNHNV, CDR2 YYDKDF (reference sequence). Trimming removed 0 bases from V and 3 bases from J; junction bases left unmatched: 2. CDR3 nucleotide sequence: TGTGCCACCAGCAGAGATTGGGACAGGGACTATGGCTACACCTTC. This encodes CATSRDWDRDYGYTF.

This clonotype was observed many times. The CDR3 sequence: CASSGRDTYSYEQYF. CDR3 nucleotides: TGTGCCAGCAGCGGGCGGGACACCTACTCCTACGAGCAGTACTTC. The gene calls are TRBV13 and TRBJ2-7; tentatively, D is TRBD1 or TRBD2 (6 bases each). The CDR3 covers 15 residues. Germline V lookup: CDR1 PRHDT, CDR2 FYEKMQ (reference sequence). Trimming cost V 5 bases and J 0 bases, with 14 bases left between them.

This clonotype was seen at least ten times. The chain is built from TRBV7-2 and TRBJ1-2, with TRBD1 identical over 10 bases. CDR3 length: 16 residues. CDR1 SGHTA and CDR2 FQGNSA come from the germline V gene. V dropped 1 base and J dropped 6; count of bases not matched to a gene: 8. The CDR3 loop is CASSLGGTGATHGYTF. The DNA for the CDR3 is TGTGCCAGCAGCTTAGGGGGGACAGGGGCAACCCATGGCTACACCTTC.

The gene calls are TRBV30 and TRBJ1-1; the D is unclear. The germline gives CDR1 GTSNPN, CDR2 SVGIG (reference sequence). There are 11 residues in the CDR3. V lost 3 bases to trimming and J lost 7 bases, with 9 bases between them. CDR3: CAWSTAREAFF. DNA of the CDR3: TGTGCCTGGAGCACCGCACGTGAAGCTTTCTTT.

This clonotype was found many times. V is TRBV7-9 and J is TRBJ1-2; no definite D call. Germline CDR1 is SEHNR and CDR2 is FQNEAQ (reference sequence). V shed 2 bases and J shed 8 bases, with 15 bases lying between them. This CDR3 is 14 amino acids long. CDR3 sequence: CASSLNRGEGGYTF. The CDR3, as DNA: TGTGCCAGCAGCTTAAACCGGGGAGAGGGAGGCTACACCTTC.

The V and J genes are TRBV7-6 and TRBJ2-5, with D perhaps matching TRBD1 or TRBD2 (7 bases each). Germline V gene data show CDR1 as SGHVS and CDR2 as FNYEAQ. V lost 6 bases to trimming and J lost 6 bases, with 20 bases between them. The CDR3 consists of 15 residues. CDR3 in DNA: TGTGCCAGCAGTTCAGGGGGGAGGGCCCGGAAGACCCAGTACTTC. Translated, it gives CASSSGGRARKTQYF.

V and J are TRBV14 and TRBJ2-1; a weak D match, TRBD2 (5 bases). The germline V and J ends were trimmed by 6 bases and 10 bases, with 16 bases remaining between them. Germline V CDR1 and CDR2: SGHDN, FVKESK. The CDR3 contains 13 residues. CDR3 sequence: CASSRTTGWEQFF. CDR3 DNA: TGTGCCAGCAGTCGTACTACGGGATGGGAGCAGTTCTTC.

This clonotype has a count of ten or more. The gene calls are TRBV29-1 and TRBJ2-1, with TRBD2 matching 14 bases. With V trimmed by 7 bases and J by 8 bases, 7 bases remained unmatched. Germline V gene data show CDR1 as SQVTM and CDR2 as ANQGSEA. The CDR3 contains 14 residues. DNA of the CDR3: TGCAGCGCCTCGGGACTAGCGGGAGTAGATGAGCAGTTCTTC. It specifies CSASGLAGVDEQFF.

This clonotype appeared a few times. This may be a read error: a much more frequent sequence differs by one nucleotide. V is TRBV6-6 and J is TRBJ1-3; the D is unclear. The germline V and J ends were trimmed by 5 bases and 2 bases, with 13 bases remaining between them. The CDR3 loop spans 15 amino acids. In germline, CDR1 is MNHNY, CDR2 SVGAGI (reference sequence). CDR3 in DNA: TGTGCCAGCAGTCACGGTGCGGGGACTGGAAACACCATATATTTT. As protein: CASSHGAGTGNTIYF.

This clonotype has at least ten counts. The genes are TRBV4-3 and TRBJ2-1; no definite D call. The germline V and J ends were trimmed by 0 bases and 9 bases, with 9 bases remaining between them. Germline V lookup: CDR1 LGHNA, CDR2 YSLEER. This CDR3 has 13 residues. As DNA, the CDR3 is TGCGCCAGCAGCCAAGAATGGGATCTTGAGCAGTTCTTC. It encodes CASSQEWDLEQFF.

In regard to this clonotype: The CDR3 ends on some other residue instead of the conserved phenylalanine or tryptophan, so this is likely a read error. The genes are TRBV7-2 and TRBJ2-5, with unresolved D. The CDR3 has 13 residues. Germline loops: CDR1 SGHTA, CDR2 FQGNSA. V was shortened by 7 bases and J by 2 bases, with 11 bases between the two germline ends. The CDR3 nucleotides are TGTGCCAGCAACGACGGACCACAAGAGACCCAGTACCTC. This codes for CASNDGPQETQYL.

There are many counts of this clonotype. V and J are TRBV15 and TRBJ2-7; TRBD1 might be the D (6 bases). Germline V gene lookup returns CDR1 LNHNV and CDR2 YYDKDF (reference sequence). The CDR3 has 15 residues. The V end was cut by 1 base, the J end by 4 bases, with 14 bases between. CDR3 bases: TGTGCCACCAGCAGAGGTGGGGGCTCGGGATACGAGCAGTACTTC. It translates to CATSRGGGSGYEQYF.

Ten or more counts support this clonotype. The chain recombines TRBV7-9 with TRBJ2-1; TRBD2 aligns across 14 bases. CDR3 size: 18 residues. The V gene's germline CDR1 is SEHNR and CDR2 FQNEAQ (reference sequence). The V segment lost 4 bases and the J segment 8 bases; nucleotides outside the gene matches: 13. The CDR3 DNA is TGTGCCAGCAGCTCTACAAGGACTAGCGGGAGGTTTATCGATGAGCAGTTCTTC. Amino acid sequence: CASSSTRTSGRFIDEQFF.

This chain joins TRBV5-1 and TRBJ1-5; D is ambiguous. Germline V gene data show CDR1 as SGHRS and CDR2 as YFSETQ. The V and J ends lost 4 bases and 1 base respectively, with 9 bases between them. The CDR3 runs 14 residues. In DNA form, the CDR3 reads TGCGCCAGCAGCCTGCGGAAGAGCAATCAGCCCCAGCATTTT. This translates into CASSLRKSNQPQHF.

This clonotype was detected ten times or more. The chain links TRBV12-5 to TRBJ2-3; 8 bases match TRBD2. This CDR3 is built from 13 residues. Losses at the gene ends were 6 bases for V and 4 bases for J; bases not matched to a gene: 3. In germline, CDR1 is LGHNT, CDR2 FRNRAP. CDR3 DNA: TGTGCTAGTGGAAGCGGGGGATCAGATACGCAGTATTTT. Its translation is CASGSGGSDTQYF. Complete variable domain (other parts from reference TRBV12-5 and TRBJ2-3): DARVTQTPRHKVTEMGQEVTMRCQPILGHNTVFWYRQTMMQGLELLAYFRNRAPLDDSGMPKDRFSAEMPDATLATLKIQPSEPRDSAVYFCASGSGGSDTQYFGPGTRLTVL.

As for this clonotype: At one end the junction does not follow the germline gene, possibly because of a read error. CDR3 sequence: CASSPGEGLYEQYF. DNA of the CDR3: TGTGCTAGCAGCCCAGGGGAGGGCTTATACGAGCAGTACTTC. The chain uses TRBV7-7 and TRBJ2-7; D is possibly TRBD2 (7 bases). CDR1 is SSHAT and CDR2 is FNYEAQ in the germline V gene (reference sequence). The CDR3 has 14 residues.

This clonotype was found many times. V is TRBV7-2 and J is TRBJ1-6; 10 nucleotides agree with TRBD1. J lost 9 bases, V lost 5 bases, and 7 bases had no gene match. Germline loops: CDR1 SGHTA, CDR2 FQGNSA. This CDR3 contains 15 residues. This chain's CDR3 is CASSPLTGGGSPLHF. The CDR3 bases are TGTGCCAGCAGCCCCCTGACAGGGGGCGGTTCACCCCTCCACTTT.

Regarding this clonotype: At one end, the junction sequence differs from germline, possibly due to a read error. V is TRBV7-6 and J is TRBJ2-3; 9 bases match TRBD2. The CDR3 is 15 amino acids. From germline, CDR1 is SGHVS and CDR2 FNYEAQ. The CDR3 loop is CANSLAGASTDTQYF. CDR3 bases: TGTGCCAACAGCTTAGCGGGGGCTAGCACGGATACGCAGTATTTT.

This clonotype was seen many times. The chain has TRBV4-1 and TRBJ2-5; TRBD2 agrees at 7 bases. The CDR3 loop spans 15 amino acids. Germline V gene data show CDR1 as MGHRA and CDR2 as YSYEKL. V lost 1 base to trimming and J lost 1 base; unmatched junction nucleotides: 3. CDR3 protein: CASSQGWGGQETQYF. The DNA of the CDR3 is TGCGCCAGCAGCCAAGGTTGGGGGGGCCAAGAGACCCAGTACTTC.

This rearrangement joins TRBV29-1 to TRBJ2-3; TRBD2 might be the D (6 bases). V lost 2 bases and J lost 2, with 17 bases in between. CDR1 is SQVTM, CDR2 ANQGSEA, per germline. The CDR3 length is 16 residues. The CDR3 region is CSVEIGGLSNTDTQYF. For the CDR3, the DNA is TGCAGCGTTGAAATCGGAGGGCTTTCGAACACAGATACGCAGTATTTT.

This clonotype was detected many times. V is TRBV7-3 and J is TRBJ2-5, with a weak D call TRBD2 (6 bases). V was trimmed by 5 bases and J by 7 bases, leaving 20 bases between them. From germline, CDR1 is SGHTA and CDR2 FQGTGA. This CDR3 has 15 amino acids. The CDR3 loop reads CASSLSGRAGGTQYF. The DNA of the CDR3 is TGTGCCAGCAGCCTCTCCGGACGGGCCGGGGGGACCCAGTACTTC.

The V and J genes are TRBV5-5 and TRBJ2-3; no reliable D call. The CDR3 contains 12 residues. Germline loops: CDR1 SGHKS, CDR2 YYEKEE (reference sequence). Trimming removed 0 bases from V and 5 bases from J, with 4 bases in between. CDR3: CASSLDRDTQYF. Written as DNA, the CDR3 is TGTGCCAGCAGCTTGGATAGAGATACGCAGTATTTT.